Each of the 14 T cell receptor beta chains below was sequenced from the same sample in a study of a mutant IDH1 vaccine in newly diagnosed glioma (dated by TCRdb to 2020 to 2023). The time point label here, explained by the study, means: week 35, safety follow-up. Each vaccine dose, consisting of 300 ug of a 20-mer mutant IDH1 peptide in Montanide, was administered subcutaneously with topical imiquimod. The library was produced with the immunoSEQ multiplex PCR assay. Here the immuneACCESS table is served through TCRdb, limited to in-frame sequences with V and J called. Missing clones are a known gap in these copies; in checked studies unresolved V genes cover under half, and the rest lacks a known reason. The sample table shows more than 60,000 clones, and roughly 71% are seen once. The ten biggest clones cover 4.7% of the sample. No antigen has been assigned to these receptors. The sequences come from PBMCs, collected from a glioma patient whose treatment included an IDH1 peptide vaccine. Receptor source: a man aged 50-60 years with glioma.

The rearrangement uses TRBV27 and TRBJ2-2; 10 nucleotides match TRBD1. V dropped 5 bases and J dropped 6; count of bases not matched to a gene: 6. Germline lookup yields CDR1 MNHEY and CDR2 SMNVEV (reference sequence). CDR3 length: 15 amino acids. Written as DNA, the CDR3 is TGTGCCAGCAGTACCCGGGACAGGGGACCCGGGGAGCTGTTTTTT. Its protein product is CASSTRDRGPGELFF.

This clone was seen a handful of times. The V and J genes are TRBV5-5 and TRBJ1-6, with D perhaps matching TRBD1 (5 bases). The CDR3 has 12 amino acids. Germline V gene sequence: CDR1 SGHKS, CDR2 YYEKEE (reference sequence). Trimming removed 7 bases from V and 10 bases from J, with 12 bases in between. The CDR3 spells CASDQGESPLHF. The CDR3 bases are TGTGCCAGCGATCAGGGAGAATCACCCCTCCACTTT.

The CDR3 DNA follows: TGTGCCACCAGCAGTGGTACTAGCGGGGGTTACAATGAGCAGTTCTTC. It specifies CATSSGTSGGYNEQFF. The gene calls are TRBV15 and TRBJ2-1; 11 positions match TRBD2. V was pared by 3 bases and J by 4 bases, with 5 bases of the junction left unmatched. This CDR3 is 16 amino acids long. Germline V lookup: CDR1 LNHNV, CDR2 YYDKDF (reference sequence).

The CDR3 DNA is TGTGCCAGCAGCTTGGACCACGCTTCCGATTCACCCCTCCACTTT. As protein: CASSLDHASDSPLHF. The chain employs TRBV5-5 and TRBJ1-6; unclear D gene. Trimming removed 0 bases at V and 8 bases at J, with 12 bases between. The CDR3 covers 15 residues. In germline, CDR1 is SGHKS, CDR2 YYEKEE (reference sequence).

The genes are TRBV10-1 and TRBJ2-1; D is possibly TRBD1 (5 bases). This CDR3 spans 14 amino acids. V lost 6 bases, J lost 8 bases, and 17 bases lay in between. Germline V gives CDR1 WNHNN, CDR2 SYGVQD (reference sequence). The CDR3 loop is CASRGDKLVDEQFF. CDR3 in DNA: TGCGCCAGCAGAGGGGATAAACTCGTTGATGAGCAGTTCTTC.

The chain is built from TRBV7-9 and TRBJ2-3; D may match TRBD1 or TRBD2 (5 bases each). The CDR3 extends over 15 amino acids. CDR1 and CDR2 from the germline V gene are SEHNR and FQNEAQ (reference sequence). V shed 1 base and J shed 4 bases, with 12 bases lying between them. CDR3 in amino acids: CASSLGGVGSDTQYF. DNA for the CDR3: TGTGCCAGCAGCTTAGGAGGGGTGGGGTCAGATACGCAGTATTTT.

The chain is built from TRBV5-1 and TRBJ2-7; no reliable D call. V dropped 0 bases and J dropped 3 bases, with 7 bases sitting between them. This CDR3 contains 13 residues. CDR1 and CDR2 (germline): SGHRS, YFSETQ. The CDR3 region is CASSLEGIYEQYF. CDR3 DNA: TGCGCCAGCAGCTTGGAAGGGATCTACGAGCAGTACTTC. The variable domain in full, with the rest retrieved from reference TRBV5-1 and TRBJ2-7, is KAGVTQTPRYLIKTRGQQVTLSCSPISGHRSVSWYQQTPGQGLQFLFEYFSETQRNKGNFPGRFSGRQFSNSRSEMNVSTLELGDSALYLCASSLEGIYEQYFGPGTRLTVT.

The chain uses TRBV2 and TRBJ1-1; D remains unclear. V shed 3 bases and J shed 7 bases, with 15 bases lying between them. The length of the CDR3 is 14 residues. From germline, CDR1 is SNHLY and CDR2 FYNNEI. The CDR3, as DNA: TGTGCCAGCAGTGATGGCAGGAACCTACTTGAAGCTTTCTTT. Residues: CASSDGRNLLEAFF.

V gene TRBV19 combines with J gene TRBJ2-5; a possible D gene is TRBD1 (5 bases). The CDR3 consists of 16 residues. Germline CDR1 is LNHDA and CDR2 is SQIVND (reference sequence). V was shortened by 6 bases and J by 4 bases, with 21 bases between the two germline ends. CDR3 protein: CASSPERTRSGETQYF. CDR3 bases: TGTGCCAGTAGCCCCGAACGGACAAGAAGTGGAGAGACCCAGTACTTC.

This clone has only one observation. The rearrangement links TRBV10-2 to TRBJ2-1; D is unclear. Germline assignment: CDR1 WSHSY and CDR2 SAAADI. The CDR3 spans 11 residues. Trimming left V 5 bases short and J 8 bases short, with 7 bases between. The CDR3 is CASSPGYEQFF. Written as DNA, the CDR3 is TGCGCCAGCAGTCCTGGCTATGAGCAGTTCTTC.

The V gene is TRBV29-1, the J gene TRBJ1-5; perhaps TRBD1 as D (6 bases). Germline CDR1 is SQVTM and CDR2 is ANQGSEA. There are 13 residues in the CDR3. V was shortened by 7 bases and J by 3 bases, with 13 bases between the two germline ends. The CDR3 nucleotides are TGCAGCGCCGGGGTGGGGGCCAATCAGCCCCAGCATTTT. Its protein is CSAGVGANQPQHF. The full variable domain, rest sourced from reference TRBV29-1 and TRBJ1-5, is SAVISQKPSRDICQRGTSLTIQCQVDSQVTMMFWYRQQPGQSLTLIATANQGSEATYESGFVIDKFPISRPNLTFSTLTVSNMSPEDSSIYLCSAGVGANQPQHFGDGTRLSIL.

The chain couples TRBV7-2 to TRBJ1-3; no firm D call. The CDR3 loop spans 12 amino acids. The germline V gene has CDR1 SGHTA and CDR2 FQGNSA. Trimming shortened V by 3 bases and J by 7 bases, and 7 bases separated the two germline ends. The CDR3 sequence is CASSFGLNTIYF. Here the CDR3 DNA reads TGTGCCAGCAGCTTTGGTTTGAACACCATATATTTT.

J is TRBJ1-1 and V is TRBV29-1; D gene ambiguous. V was shortened by 6 bases and J by 3 bases, with 2 bases between the two germline ends. The CDR3 extends over 9 amino acids. The germline gives CDR1 SQVTM, CDR2 ANQGSEA. Here the CDR3 DNA reads TGCAGCGTGGACACTGAAGCTTTCTTT. This gives the protein CSVDTEAFF.

A single count supports this clone. The chain is built from TRBV29-1 and TRBJ2-1; D gene uncertain. Germline V lookup: CDR1 SQVTM, CDR2 ANQGSEA. This CDR3 spans 13 amino acids. Trimming pared 3 bases from V and 2 bases from J, leaving 8 bases between. The CDR3 is CSVEGWTYNEQFF. CDR3 coding DNA: TGCAGCGTTGAGGGCTGGACCTACAATGAGCAGTTCTTC.